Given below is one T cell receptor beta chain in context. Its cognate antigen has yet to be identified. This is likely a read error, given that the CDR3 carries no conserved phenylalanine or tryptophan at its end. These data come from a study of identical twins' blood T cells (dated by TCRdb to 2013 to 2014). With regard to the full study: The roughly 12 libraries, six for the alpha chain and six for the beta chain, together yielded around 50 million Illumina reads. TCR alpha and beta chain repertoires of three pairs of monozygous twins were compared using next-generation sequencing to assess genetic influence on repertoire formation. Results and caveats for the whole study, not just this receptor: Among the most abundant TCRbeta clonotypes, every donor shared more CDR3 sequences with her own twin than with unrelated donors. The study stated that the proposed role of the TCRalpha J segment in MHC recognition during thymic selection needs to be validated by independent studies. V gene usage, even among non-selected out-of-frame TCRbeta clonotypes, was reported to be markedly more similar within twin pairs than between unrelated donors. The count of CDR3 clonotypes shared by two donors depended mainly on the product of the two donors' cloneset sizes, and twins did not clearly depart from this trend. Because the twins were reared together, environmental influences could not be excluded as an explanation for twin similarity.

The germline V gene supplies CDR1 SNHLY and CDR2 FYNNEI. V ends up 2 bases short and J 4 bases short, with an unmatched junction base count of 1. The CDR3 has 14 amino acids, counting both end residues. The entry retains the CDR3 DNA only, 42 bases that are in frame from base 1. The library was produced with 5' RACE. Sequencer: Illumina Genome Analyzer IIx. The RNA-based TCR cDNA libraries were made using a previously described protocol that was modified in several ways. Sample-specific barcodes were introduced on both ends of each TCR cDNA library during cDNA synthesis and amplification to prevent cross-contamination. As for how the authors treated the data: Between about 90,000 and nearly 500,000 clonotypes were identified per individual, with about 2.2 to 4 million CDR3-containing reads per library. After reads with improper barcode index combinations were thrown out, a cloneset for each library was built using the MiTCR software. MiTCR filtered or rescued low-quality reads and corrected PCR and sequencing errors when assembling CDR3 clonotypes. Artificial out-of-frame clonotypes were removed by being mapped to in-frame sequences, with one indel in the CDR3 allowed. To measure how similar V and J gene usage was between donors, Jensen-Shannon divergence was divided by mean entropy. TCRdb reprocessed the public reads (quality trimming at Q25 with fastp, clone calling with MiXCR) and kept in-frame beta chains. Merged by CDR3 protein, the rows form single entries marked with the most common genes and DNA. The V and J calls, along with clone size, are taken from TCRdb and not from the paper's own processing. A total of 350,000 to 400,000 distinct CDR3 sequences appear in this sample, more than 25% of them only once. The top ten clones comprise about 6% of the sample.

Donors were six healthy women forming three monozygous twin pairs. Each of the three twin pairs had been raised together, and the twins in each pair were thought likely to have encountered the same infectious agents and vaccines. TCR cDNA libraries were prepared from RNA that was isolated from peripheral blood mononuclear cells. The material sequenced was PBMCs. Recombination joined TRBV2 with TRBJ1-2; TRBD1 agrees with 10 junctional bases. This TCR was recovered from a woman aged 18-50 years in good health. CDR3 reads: CASSEWDRGYGYTL. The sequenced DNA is TGTGCCAGCAGTGAATGGGACAGGGGCTATGGCTACACCCTC.